The 29 T cell receptor beta chains below all came from one sample that was sequenced in a study of chemoradiotherapy in HPV16-positive cancers. Libraries were prepared by immunoSEQ multiplex PCR; TCRdb keeps only in-frame clonotypes and omits some of them. The sample records some 6,900 clones, 75% to 95% being singletons. The sequenced sample was blood, obtained from a patient who underwent chemoradiotherapy. All receptors come from a human donor with HPV-associated anogenital cancer.

This clone came up once. At one end the junction does not follow the germline gene, possibly because of a read error. The gene calls are TRBV18 and TRBJ2-5, with 7 positions matching TRBD1. Germline-derived CDR1 and CDR2 are KGHSH and LQKENI. The CDR3 extends over 12 amino acids. In DNA form, the CDR3 reads TGTGCCAGCTCACCAGTCAGACAGGGTGGGCACTTC. Amino acids: CASSPVRQGGHF.

In this sample, this clone turned up a few times. V gene TRBV7-9 combines with J gene TRBJ2-2; TRBD1 agrees at 7 bases. Germline CDR1 is SEHNR and CDR2 is FQNEAQ (reference sequence). The length of the CDR3 is 15 residues. V dropped 9 bases and J dropped 8; count of bases not matched to a gene: 15. CDR3 sequence: CARDSGTARRGELFF. DNA of the CDR3: TGTGCCAGGGATTCCGGGACAGCCCGCCGTGGGGAGCTGTTTTTT.

This clone was observed a few times. This sequence joins TRBV29-1 and TRBJ1-2; D gene unclear. Trimming cost V 4 bases and J 6 bases, with 9 bases left between them. Germline lookup yields CDR1 SQVTM and CDR2 ANQGSEA. The CDR3 loop spans 11 amino acids. CDR3 DNA: TGCAGCGTTGTTTTGGGTGATGGCTACACCTTC. This translates into CSVVLGDGYTF.

The rearrangement joins TRBV29-1 to TRBJ1-2, with a weak D call TRBD1 (5 bases). The CDR3 is 13 residues long. Looked up from germline, CDR1 is SQVTM and CDR2 is ANQGSEA. Between the trimmed V and J ends, which lost 5 bases and 7 bases, there was a span of 17 bases. CDR3 bases: TGCAGCGTTATGGGGGACGGTGTCCGTGGCTACACCTTC. Its translation is CSVMGDGVRGYTF.

The chain joins TRBV18 to TRBJ2-2; D unclear. Trimming pared 0 bases from V and 6 bases from J, leaving 8 bases between. The germline CDR1 and CDR2 sequences are KGHSH and LQKENI. The CDR3 contains 14 residues. CDR3 region: CASSPPLPPGELFF. Here the CDR3 DNA reads TGTGCCAGCTCACCACCGTTGCCCCCCGGGGAGCTGTTTTTT.

The chain employs TRBV7-2 and TRBJ2-3, with 9 nucleotides matching TRBD2. The CDR3 extends over 17 amino acids. The germline V gene encodes CDR1 SGHTA and CDR2 FQGNSA. V was pared by 1 base and J by 1 base, with 6 bases of the junction left unmatched. The CDR3 sequence is CASSLVGAGGGTDTQYF. CDR3 in DNA: TGTGCCAGCAGCTTAGTAGGAGCGGGGGGTGGCACAGATACGCAGTATTTT.

V is TRBV29-1 and J is TRBJ2-5; weak D call: TRBD1 (6 bases). The germline V gene has CDR1 SQVTM and CDR2 ANQGSEA. The V end was cut by 6 bases, the J end by 0 bases, with 14 bases between. The CDR3 extends over 14 amino acids. The chain's CDR3 is CSVGAGANQETQYF. CDR3 in DNA: TGCAGCGTCGGGGCAGGGGCAAACCAAGAGACCCAGTACTTC.

The gene calls are TRBV28 and TRBJ1-2; the D gene is possibly TRBD1 (6 bases). The CDR3 contains 15 residues. The germline CDR1 and CDR2 sequences are MDHEN and SYDVKM. Trimming pared 5 bases from V and 0 bases from J, leaving 13 bases between. CDR3 bases: TGTGCCAGCAGTCGTGCTAGGGGGACTAACTATGGCTACACCTTC. Its protein product is CASSRARGTNYGYTF.

V and J are TRBV7-9 and TRBJ2-4; the D is unclear. V shed 1 base and J shed 1 base, with 11 bases lying between them. Germline V lookup: CDR1 SEHNR, CDR2 FQNEAQ (reference sequence). CDR3 size: 16 residues. CDR3 in DNA: TGTGCCAGCAGCTTAGGCCAAGGGTTCGCCAAAAACATTCAGTACTTC. Translating it yields CASSLGQGFAKNIQYF.

This chain links TRBV2 with TRBJ1-2; D remains unclear. There are 13 residues in the CDR3. V dropped 5 bases and J dropped 2 bases, with 9 bases sitting between them. Germline V CDR1 and CDR2: SNHLY, FYNNEI. The CDR3 DNA sequence: TGTGCCAGCAGTCCCGAGGCAAACTATGGCTACACCTTC. Protein sequence: CASSPEANYGYTF.

This clone was observed a single time. CDR3 bases: TGTGCCAGCAGCTTACCGGGACTACTGATCAATGAGCAGTTCTTC. It encodes CASSLPGLLINEQFF. J is TRBJ2-1 and V is TRBV7-9; 7 positions agree with TRBD2. V lost 2 bases, J lost 6 bases, and 7 bases stayed unmatched. The CDR3 has 15 residues. The germline V gene has CDR1 SEHNR and CDR2 FQNEAQ (reference sequence). The complete variable domain, with remaining parts taken from reference TRBV7-9 and TRBJ2-1, reads DTGVSQNPRHKITKRGQNVTFRCDPISEHNRLYWYRQTLGQGPEFLTYFQNEAQLEKSRLLSDRFSAERPKGSFSTLEIQRTEQGDSAMYLCASSLPGLLINEQFFGPGTRLTVL.

The genes are TRBV19 and TRBJ1-4, with 7 bases lining up with TRBD1. The CDR3 runs 15 residues. The germline V gene encodes CDR1 LNHDA and CDR2 SQIVND (reference sequence). The V gene end was trimmed by 4 bases and the J gene end by 3 bases; junction bases not matched to a gene: 5. The CDR3 DNA reads as TGTGCCAGTAGTACCAGGACAGGCGCTAATGAAAAACTGTTTTTT. It translates to CASSTRTGANEKLFF. Variable domain in full (rest from reference TRBV19 and TRBJ1-4): DGGITQSPKYLFRKEGQNVTLSCEQNLNHDAMYWYRQDPGQGLRLIYYSQIVNDFQKGDIAEGYSVSREKKESFPLTVTSAQKNPTAFYLCASSTRTGANEKLFFGSGTQLSVL.

V is TRBV21-1 and J is TRBJ1-1. TRBV21-1 is annotated as a pseudogene. The length of the CDR3 is 17 residues. The CDR3 DNA sequence: TGTGCCAGCAGCAAAGCAGGGAGACTTGGGGGGAACACTGAAGCTTTCTTT. Amino acids: CASSKAGRLGGNTEAFF.

The chain uses TRBV7-2 and TRBJ1-6, with D unclear. CDR1 and CDR2 (germline): SGHTA, FQGNSA. The CDR3 runs 11 residues. V gave up 1 base and J gave up 8 bases, with 0 bases separating them. CDR3 sequence: CASSLDSPLHF. The DNA for the CDR3 is TGTGCCAGCAGCTTAGATTCACCCCTCCACTTT.

This chain links TRBV9 with TRBJ2-1; 11 bases are shared with TRBD2. The CDR3 runs 17 residues. The germline gives CDR1 SGDLS, CDR2 YYNGEE. V was pared by 3 bases and J by 5 bases, with 10 bases of the junction left unmatched. In DNA form, the CDR3 reads TGTGCCAGCAGCGCCGAGGGACTAGCGGACGTCCACAATGAGCAGTTCTTC. This sequence encodes CASSAEGLADVHNEQFF.

V and J are TRBV7-2 and TRBJ2-2; 10 bases map to TRBD1. Unmatched junction bases numbered 7, after V lost 4 bases and J lost 8 bases. Germline V gives CDR1 SGHTA, CDR2 FQGNSA. The length of the CDR3 is 15 residues. CDR3 loop: CASSSRTGGTGELFF. DNA of the CDR3: TGTGCCAGCAGCTCAAGGACAGGGGGAACTGGGGAGCTGTTTTTT.

This sequence joins TRBV29-1 and TRBJ1-1; possible D gene TRBD1, 6 bases. Germline V CDR1 and CDR2: SQVTM, ANQGSEA. V shed 6 bases and J shed 5 bases, with 7 bases lying between them. There are 10 residues in the CDR3. The CDR3: CSVGQTEAFF. The CDR3 bases are TGCAGCGTGGGACAAACTGAAGCTTTCTTT.

The CDR3 coding sequence is TGTGCCAGCAGTTCCGCCGGGACAGGCGATGAAAAACTGTTTTTT. Amino acids: CASSSAGTGDEKLFF. The V call is TRBV6-5, the J call TRBJ1-4, with TRBD1 identical over 8 bases. This CDR3 comprises 15 residues. Germline V CDR1 and CDR2: MNHEY, SVGAGI. V shed 4 bases, J shed 6 bases, and the junction held 7 bases outside the gene matches.

The V call is TRBV28, the J call TRBJ1-1; D may be TRBD1 (5 bases). The CDR3 runs 12 residues. The V gene lost 8 bases and the J gene lost 6 bases, with 13 bases spanning the gap. Germline CDR1 and CDR2: MDHEN and SYDVKM. The CDR3 loop reads CASGLGQPEAFF. CDR3 sequence (DNA): TGTGCCAGCGGATTAGGACAACCTGAAGCTTTCTTT.

The chain links TRBV29-1 to TRBJ2-7; tentatively, D is TRBD2 (6 bases). V was shortened by 5 bases and J by 4 bases, with 9 bases between the two germline ends. This CDR3 spans 11 amino acids. Looked up from germline, CDR1 is SQVTM and CDR2 is ANQGSEA. The CDR3 DNA reads as TGCAGCGTTCTTGGGGGGTACGAGCAGTACTTC. Encoded protein: CSVLGGYEQYF.

This chain links TRBV6-5 with TRBJ1-2, with D perhaps matching TRBD1 (6 bases). V was clipped by 4 bases and J by 4 bases, with 16 bases between them. The CDR3 loop spans 15 amino acids. The germline V gene encodes CDR1 MNHEY and CDR2 SVGAGI. The CDR3, as DNA: TGTGCCAGCAGTTCCCCGGGGGGCCCGAGCTATGGCTACACCTTC. As protein: CASSSPGGPSYGYTF.

The gene calls are TRBV7-9 and TRBJ1-6, with D perhaps matching TRBD1 (6 bases). Germline V gene data show CDR1 as SEHNR and CDR2 as FQNEAQ (reference sequence). CDR3 length equals 13 residues. The germline V and J ends were trimmed by 7 bases and 6 bases, with 10 bases remaining between them. The CDR3 loop reads CASNLGANSPLHF. The CDR3 DNA sequence: TGTGCCAGCAATCTGGGGGCTAATTCACCCCTCCACTTT.

The chain joins TRBV7-8 to TRBJ2-2; TRBD2 agrees at 15 bases. Germline assignment: CDR1 SGHVS and CDR2 FQNEAQ. CDR3 size: 18 residues. Germline trimming cut 1 base from V and 7 bases from J; bases unmatched to any gene: 7. In nucleotides, the CDR3 is TGTGCCAGCAGCTTAGTAGGACTAGCGGGAGGGCCACGCGGGGAGCTGTTTTTT. Translation gives CASSLVGLAGGPRGELFF.

The J gene is TRBJ1-4, the V gene TRBV13, with D perhaps matching TRBD1 (6 bases). Germline V gene data show CDR1 as PRHDT and CDR2 as FYEKMQ (reference sequence). Between the trimmed V and J ends, which lost 6 bases and 0 bases, there was a span of 11 bases. This CDR3 comprises 15 residues. CDR3: CASRPTGTTNEKLFF. Here the CDR3 DNA reads TGTGCCAGCAGGCCTACAGGGACAACTAATGAAAAACTGTTTTTT. Looking up the rest from reference TRBV13 and TRBJ1-4 gives the full variable domain: AAGVIQSPRHLIKEKRETATLKCYPIPRHDTVYWYQQGPGQDPQFLISFYEKMQSDKGSIPDRFSAQQFSDYHSELNMSSLELGDSALYFCASRPTGTTNEKLFFGSGTQLSVL.

The chain links TRBV11-3 to TRBJ2-7, with 7 bases lining up with TRBD2. The V gene's germline CDR1 is SGHNT and CDR2 YENEEA. The V segment lost 2 bases and the J segment 3 bases; nucleotides outside the gene matches: 4. The CDR3 sequence is 14 residues long. CDR3 sequence reads: CASSLSLAVYEQYF. CDR3 DNA sequence: TGTGCCAGCAGCTTAAGCCTAGCGGTCTACGAGCAGTACTTC.

This chain joins TRBV5-6 and TRBJ1-5, with TRBD1 matching 9 bases. Germline V gene data show CDR1 as SGHDT and CDR2 as YYEEEE. V lost 6 bases to trimming and J lost 1 base; unmatched junction nucleotides: 8. The CDR3 has 16 amino acids. The CDR3 loop reads CASTSSGTGSNQPQHF. CDR3 coding DNA: TGTGCCAGCACCAGCTCCGGGACAGGGAGCAATCAGCCCCAGCATTTT.

J is TRBJ1-6 and V is TRBV7-2, with D possibly matching TRBD1 (5 bases). The V gene's germline CDR1 is SGHTA and CDR2 FQGNSA. Trimming took 1 base from V and 11 from J, leaving 9 bases between them. The CDR3 length is 13 residues. CDR3 in DNA: TGTGCCAGCAGCTTAGGGGGGACTGCACCCCTCCACTTT. It yields the protein CASSLGGTAPLHF.

The CDR3 reads CASSPAGPGKETQYF. The CDR3 coding sequence is TGTGCCAGCAGTCCGGCGGGGCCGGGTAAGGAGACCCAGTACTTC. The chain carries TRBV6-5 and TRBJ2-5; tentative D call: TRBD2 (6 bases). The CDR3 contains 15 residues. Germline CDR1 and CDR2: MNHEY and SVGAGI. The V gene lost 5 bases and the J gene lost 5 bases, with 18 bases spanning the gap.

The chain links TRBV10-3 to TRBJ2-1; D is perhaps TRBD1 (6 bases). The CDR3 spans 12 residues. V dropped 6 bases and J dropped 4 bases, with 7 bases sitting between them. Germline-derived CDR1 and CDR2 are ENHRY and SYGVKD. Here the CDR3 reads CAISGQYNEQFF. For the CDR3, the DNA is TGTGCCATCAGCGGACAGTACAATGAGCAGTTCTTC.